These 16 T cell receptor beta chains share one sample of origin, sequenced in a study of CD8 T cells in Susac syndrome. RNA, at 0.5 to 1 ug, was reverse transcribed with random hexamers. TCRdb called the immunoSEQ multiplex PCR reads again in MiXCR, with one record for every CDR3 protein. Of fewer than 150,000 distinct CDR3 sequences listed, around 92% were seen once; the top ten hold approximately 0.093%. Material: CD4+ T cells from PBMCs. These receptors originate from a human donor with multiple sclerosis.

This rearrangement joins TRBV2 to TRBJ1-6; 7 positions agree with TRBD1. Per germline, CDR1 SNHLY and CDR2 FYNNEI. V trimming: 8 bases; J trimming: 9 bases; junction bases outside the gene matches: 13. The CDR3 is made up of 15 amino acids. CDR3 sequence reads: CASGRTGQITSPLHF. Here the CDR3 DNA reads TGTGCCAGCGGAAGGACGGGACAGATAACTTCACCCCTCCACTTT.

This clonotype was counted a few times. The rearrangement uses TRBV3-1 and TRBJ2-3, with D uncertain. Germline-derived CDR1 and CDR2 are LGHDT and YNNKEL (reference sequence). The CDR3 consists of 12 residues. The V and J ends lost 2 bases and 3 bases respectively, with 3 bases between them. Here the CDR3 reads CASSQLTDTQYF. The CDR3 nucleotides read TGTGCCAGCAGCCAATTAACAGATACGCAGTATTTT.

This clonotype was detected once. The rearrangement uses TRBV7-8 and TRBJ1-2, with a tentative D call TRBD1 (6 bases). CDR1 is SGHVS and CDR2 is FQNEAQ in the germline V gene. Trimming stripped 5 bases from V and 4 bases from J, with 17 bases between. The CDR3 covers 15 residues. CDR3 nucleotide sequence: TGTGCCAGCAGCCCAAGGGGGGGGCTCGGCTATGGCTACACCTTC. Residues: CASSPRGGLGYGYTF.

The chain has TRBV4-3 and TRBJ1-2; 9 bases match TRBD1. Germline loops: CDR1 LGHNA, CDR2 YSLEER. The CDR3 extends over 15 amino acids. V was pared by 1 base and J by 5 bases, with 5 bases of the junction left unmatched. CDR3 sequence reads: CASSQGIGTGYGYTF. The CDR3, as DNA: TGCGCCAGCAGCCAAGGGATCGGGACAGGGTATGGCTACACCTTC.

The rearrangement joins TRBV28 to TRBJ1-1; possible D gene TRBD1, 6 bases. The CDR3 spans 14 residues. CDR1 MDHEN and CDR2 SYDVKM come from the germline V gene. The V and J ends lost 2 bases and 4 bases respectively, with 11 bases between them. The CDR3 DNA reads TGTGCCAGCAGTTTACGGGGGCGCGGCACTGAAGCTTTCTTT. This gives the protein CASSLRGRGTEAFF.

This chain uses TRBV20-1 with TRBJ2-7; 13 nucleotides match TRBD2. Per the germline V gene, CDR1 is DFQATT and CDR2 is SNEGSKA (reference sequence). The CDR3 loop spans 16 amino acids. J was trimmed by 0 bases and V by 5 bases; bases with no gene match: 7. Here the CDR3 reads CSASGLAGRSSYEQYF. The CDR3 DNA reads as TGCAGTGCTTCGGGACTAGCGGGGCGAAGCTCCTACGAGCAGTACTTC.

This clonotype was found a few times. The CDR3 DNA reads TGTGCCAGTAATCCGGGACAGAAGCAAGAGACCCAGTACTTC. This translates into CASNPGQKQETQYF. The chain combines TRBV19 with TRBJ2-5, with 7 bases matching TRBD1. Germline V CDR1 and CDR2: LNHDA, SQIVND (reference sequence). The CDR3 consists of 14 residues. Losses at the gene ends were 7 bases for V and 2 bases for J; bases not matched to a gene: 7. The entire variable domain, with the rest obtained from reference TRBV19 and TRBJ2-5, is as follows: DGGITQSPKYLFRKEGQNVTLSCEQNLNHDAMYWYRQDPGQGLRLIYYSQIVNDFQKGDIAEGYSVSREKKESFPLTVTSAQKNPTAFYLCASNPGQKQETQYFGPGTRLLVL.

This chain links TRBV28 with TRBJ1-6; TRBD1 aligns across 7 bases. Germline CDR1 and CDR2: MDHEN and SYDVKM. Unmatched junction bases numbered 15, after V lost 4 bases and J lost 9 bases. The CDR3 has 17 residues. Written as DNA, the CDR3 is TGTGCCAGCAGTTCCCCGGGACAGTCAGTAGGGAGTTCACCCCTCCACTTT. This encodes CASSSPGQSVGSSPLHF.

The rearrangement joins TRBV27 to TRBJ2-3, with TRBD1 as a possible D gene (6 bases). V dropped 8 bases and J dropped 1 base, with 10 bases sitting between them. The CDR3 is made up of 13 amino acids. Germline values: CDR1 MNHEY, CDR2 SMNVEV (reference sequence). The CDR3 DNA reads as TGTGCCAGCGTGAACAGGGGCACAGATACGCAGTATTTT. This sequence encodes CASVNRGTDTQYF.

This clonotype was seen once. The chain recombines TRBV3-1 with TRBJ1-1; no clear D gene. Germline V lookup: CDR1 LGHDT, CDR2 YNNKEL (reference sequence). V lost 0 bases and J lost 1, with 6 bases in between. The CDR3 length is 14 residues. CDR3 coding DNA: TGTGCCAGCAGCCAAGAGTGGGAGAACACTGAAGCTTTCTTT. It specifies CASSQEWENTEAFF.

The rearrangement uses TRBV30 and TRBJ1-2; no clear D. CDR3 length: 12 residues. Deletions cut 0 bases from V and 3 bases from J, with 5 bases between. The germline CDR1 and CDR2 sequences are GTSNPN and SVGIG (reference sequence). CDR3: CAWSVTDYGYTF. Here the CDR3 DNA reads TGTGCCTGGAGTGTGACCGACTATGGCTACACCTTC. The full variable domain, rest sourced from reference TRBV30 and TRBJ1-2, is SQTIHQWPATLVQPVGSPLSLECTVEGTSNPNLYWYRQAAGRGLQLLFYSVGIGQISSEVPQNLSASRPQDRQFILSSKKLLLSDSGFYLCAWSVTDYGYTFGSGTRLTVV.

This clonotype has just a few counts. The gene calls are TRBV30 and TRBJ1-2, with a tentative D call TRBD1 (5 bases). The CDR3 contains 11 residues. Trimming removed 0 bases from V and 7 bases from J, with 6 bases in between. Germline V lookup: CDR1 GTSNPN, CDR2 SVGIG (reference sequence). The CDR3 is CAWSVRGGYTF. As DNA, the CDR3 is TGTGCCTGGAGTGTTAGGGGTGGCTACACCTTC. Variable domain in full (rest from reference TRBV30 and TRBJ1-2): SQTIHQWPATLVQPVGSPLSLECTVEGTSNPNLYWYRQAAGRGLQLLFYSVGIGQISSEVPQNLSASRPQDRQFILSSKKLLLSDSGFYLCAWSVRGGYTFGSGTRLTVV.

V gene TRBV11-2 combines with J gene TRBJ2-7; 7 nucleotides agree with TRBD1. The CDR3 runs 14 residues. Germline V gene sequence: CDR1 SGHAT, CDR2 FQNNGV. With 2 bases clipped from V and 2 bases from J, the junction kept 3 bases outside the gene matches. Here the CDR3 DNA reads TGTGCCAGCAGCTTAACGACAGGGACCTACGAGCAGTACTTC. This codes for CASSLTTGTYEQYF.

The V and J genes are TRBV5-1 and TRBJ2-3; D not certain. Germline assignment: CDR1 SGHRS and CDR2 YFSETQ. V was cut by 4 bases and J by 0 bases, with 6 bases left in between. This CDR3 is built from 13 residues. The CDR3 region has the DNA TGCGCCAGCAGCACCGCTAGCACAGATACGCAGTATTTT. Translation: CASSTASTDTQYF.

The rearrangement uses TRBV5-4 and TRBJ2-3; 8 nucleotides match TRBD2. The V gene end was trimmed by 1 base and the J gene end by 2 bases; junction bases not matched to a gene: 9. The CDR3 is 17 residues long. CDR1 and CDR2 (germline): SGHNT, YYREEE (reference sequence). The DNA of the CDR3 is TGTGCCAGCAGCTTGCGTCTGCGGGGGGCCTCCACAGATACGCAGTATTTT. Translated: CASSLRLRGASTDTQYF.

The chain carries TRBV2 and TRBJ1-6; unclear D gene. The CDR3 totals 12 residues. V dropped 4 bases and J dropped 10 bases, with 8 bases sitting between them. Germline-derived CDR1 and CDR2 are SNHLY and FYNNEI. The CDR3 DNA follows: TGTGCCAGCAGTGGAGACGACTCACCCCTCCACTTT. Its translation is CASSGDDSPLHF.